Below, 21 T cell receptor beta chains from the same sample are listed, as sequenced in a study of blood T cell repertoires in COVID-19. Clones were sequenced by immunoSEQ multiplex PCR, and TCRdb holds only the in-frame ones, with some missing. The repertoire has 200,000 to 250,000 clones, approximately 83% of them found once; the top ten carry roughly 4.8%. The sequenced sample was PBMCs or T cells enriched from blood (not recorded which). The receptors were gathered from a woman aged 45-59 years who had been exposed to COVID-19.

This chain uses TRBV7-9 with TRBJ1-1, with a tentative D call TRBD1 (6 bases). Germline V gene lookup returns CDR1 SEHNR and CDR2 FQNEAQ (reference sequence). V shed 0 bases and J shed 1 base, with 21 bases lying between them. The CDR3 runs to 19 residues. Here the CDR3 DNA reads TGTGCCAGCAGCTTAGCGTTCGGTGGGGGCTCAGGGCCGAACACTGAAGCTTTCTTT. This encodes CASSLAFGGGSGPNTEAFF.

Here the CDR3 reads CASSIDNRSNQPQHF. For the CDR3, the DNA is TGTGCCAGTAGTATAGATAACAGAAGCAATCAGCCCCAGCATTTT. This rearrangement joins TRBV19 to TRBJ1-5; D ambiguous. V was trimmed by 0 bases and J by 1 base, leaving 7 bases between them. CDR1 and CDR2 (germline): LNHDA, SQIVND (reference sequence). This CDR3 region has 15 residues. The full variable domain, with the rest looked up from reference TRBV19 and TRBJ1-5, is DGGITQSPKYLFRKEGQNVTLSCEQNLNHDAMYWYRQDPGQGLRLIYYSQIVNDFQKGDIAEGYSVSREKKESFPLTVTSAQKNPTAFYLCASSIDNRSNQPQHFGDGTRLSIL.

This sequence joins TRBV9 and TRBJ2-3, with TRBD1 identical over 8 bases. This CDR3 has 17 residues. J was trimmed by 4 bases and V by 4 bases; bases with no gene match: 14. Germline V lookup: CDR1 SGDLS, CDR2 YYNGEE. The CDR3 DNA sequence: TGTGCCAGCAGCCCCACCCCCGGACAGGGTGAGGCAGATACGCAGTATTTT. It yields the protein CASSPTPGQGEADTQYF.

This clone came up a few times. CDR3 nucleotides: TGCGCCAGCAGCCAAGCAGGGTATGGCTACACCTTC. It is translated as CASSQAGYGYTF. The chain combines TRBV4-3 with TRBJ1-2; the D gene is possibly TRBD1 (5 bases). Looked up from germline, CDR1 is LGHNA and CDR2 is YSLEER. The V gene lost 1 base and the J gene lost 5 bases, with 5 bases spanning the gap. CDR3 length: 12 amino acids.

This chain uses TRBV19 with TRBJ2-3; D not certain. Trimming took off 5 bases at V and 1 base at J, with 13 bases between the two ends. The germline CDR1 and CDR2 sequences are LNHDA and SQIVND (reference sequence). The CDR3 loop spans 15 amino acids. The CDR3 loop reads CASSPRSVGTDTQYF. The CDR3 coding sequence is TGTGCCAGTAGTCCCCGCTCGGTCGGCACAGATACGCAGTATTTT.

V and J are TRBV5-4 and TRBJ2-1, with 7 positions matching TRBD2. The V and J ends lost 6 bases and 6 bases, in that order; junction bases with no gene match: 9. The CDR3 consists of 14 residues. Germline V CDR1 and CDR2: SGHNT, YYREEE (reference sequence). The CDR3 here is CASTMGGYGNEQFF. In nucleotides, the CDR3 is TGTGCCAGCACCATGGGAGGGTACGGCAATGAGCAGTTCTTC.

The chain is built from TRBV4-3 and TRBJ1-1; D unclear. CDR3 length: 15 residues. Trimming removed 0 bases from V and 1 base from J, with 9 bases in between. Germline V gene lookup returns CDR1 LGHNA and CDR2 YSLEER. CDR3 sequence reads: CASSQDGEGNTEAFF. The DNA of the CDR3 is TGCGCCAGCAGCCAAGATGGGGAGGGGAACACTGAAGCTTTCTTT.

The chain couples TRBV12-5 to TRBJ2-1, with 10 bases identical to TRBD2. CDR3 size: 14 residues. The J segment lost 8 bases and the V segment lost 7 bases, leaving 8 bases of the junction unmatched. Germline CDR1 and CDR2: LGHNT and FRNRAP. The CDR3 region has the DNA TGTGCTAGTGTTGAACTAGCGGGGAATGATGAGCAGTTCTTC. It specifies CASVELAGNDEQFF. Based on the CDR3 plus reference TRBV12-5 and TRBJ2-1, the full variable domain is DARVTQTPRHKVTEMGQEVTMRCQPILGHNTVFWYRQTMMQGLELLAYFRNRAPLDDSGMPKDRFSAEMPDATLATLKIQPSEPRDSAVYFCASVELAGNDEQFFGPGTRLTVL.

The rearrangement links TRBV25-1 to TRBJ2-3; D perhaps matches TRBD1 (6 bases). V was shortened by 4 bases and J by 2 bases, with 16 bases between the two germline ends. The CDR3 runs to 16 residues. The germline CDR1 and CDR2 sequences are MGHDK and SYGVNS. The CDR3: CASSAETQGPTDTQYF. The CDR3 bases are TGTGCCAGCAGTGCGGAGACCCAGGGGCCCACAGATACGCAGTATTTT.

This chain connects TRBV19 to TRBJ2-5; TRBD1 is a possible D gene (5 bases). The CDR3 contains 15 residues. Germline CDR1 reads LNHDA; CDR2 reads SQIVND (reference sequence). V was shortened by 1 base and J by 5 bases, with 14 bases between the two germline ends. CDR3 protein: CASSIGRQPVETQYF. The CDR3 coding sequence is TGTGCCAGTAGTATAGGTAGACAGCCAGTGGAGACCCAGTACTTC. Looking up the rest from reference TRBV19 and TRBJ2-5 gives the full variable domain: DGGITQSPKYLFRKEGQNVTLSCEQNLNHDAMYWYRQDPGQGLRLIYYSQIVNDFQKGDIAEGYSVSREKKESFPLTVTSAQKNPTAFYLCASSIGRQPVETQYFGPGTRLLVL.

There are a few counts of this clone. This sequence joins TRBV7-8 and TRBJ1-6, with D perhaps TRBD1 (6 bases). The CDR3 contains 15 residues. Per the germline V gene, CDR1 is SGHVS and CDR2 is FQNEAQ. V was pared by 5 bases and J by 7 bases, with 15 bases between. In nucleotides, the CDR3 is TGTGCCAGCAGCCGAATGGGGGGGGCCAATTCACCCCTCCACTTT. Amino acid sequence: CASSRMGGANSPLHF.

V gene TRBV7-2 combines with J gene TRBJ2-1; TRBD2 matches 7 bases. The CDR3 sequence is 15 residues long. Germline V CDR1 and CDR2: SGHTA, FQGNSA. V trimming: 5 bases; J trimming: 0 bases; junction bases outside the gene matches: 4. The CDR3 loop reads CASSGGVSSYNEQFF. DNA for the CDR3: TGTGCCAGCAGCGGGGGGGTCAGCTCCTACAATGAGCAGTTCTTC.

The rearrangement uses TRBV6-6 and TRBJ1-2; D might be TRBD1 (6 bases). This CDR3 spans 16 amino acids. Trimming stripped 2 bases from V and 6 bases from J, with 19 bases between. Germline V gene data show CDR1 as MNHNY and CDR2 as SVGAGI (reference sequence). CDR3 residues: CASSYASFTGRDGYTF. The CDR3 DNA is TGTGCCAGCAGTTACGCCTCATTCACAGGGAGAGATGGCTACACCTTC.

The chain couples TRBV12-5 to TRBJ1-4, with D possibly TRBD1 on 6 matching bases. With 4 bases removed from V and 8 bases from J, the gap between germline ends came to 11 bases. The CDR3 length is 13 residues. Germline lookup yields CDR1 LGHNT and CDR2 FRNRAP. CDR3 nucleotide sequence: TGTGCTAGTGGTTATGGGACACAAGAAAAACTGTTTTTT. This translates into CASGYGTQEKLFF.

The chain joins TRBV28 to TRBJ2-1, with 13 positions matching TRBD2. The V gene's germline CDR1 is MDHEN and CDR2 SYDVKM. J gave up 15 bases and V 9 bases, and 11 bases lay outside the gene matches. This CDR3 has 13 amino acids. CDR3: CARRTSGGNKRFF. The DNA for the CDR3 is TGTGCCAGAAGGACTAGCGGGGGTAATAAGCGGTTCTTC.

The chain is built from TRBV27 and TRBJ1-5; D gene ambiguous. Trimming left V 5 bases short and J 7 bases short, with 15 bases between. Germline CDR1 reads MNHEY; CDR2 reads SMNVEV (reference sequence). This CDR3 has 14 amino acids. The CDR3 sequence: CASSRPGVGQPQHF. The CDR3 region has the DNA TGTGCCAGCAGTCGCCCCGGGGTCGGACAGCCCCAGCATTTT.

The chain recombines TRBV24-1 with TRBJ1-1; 8 bases match TRBD1. Trimming took 4 bases from V and 6 from J; bases not matched to a gene: 9. Germline values: CDR1 KGHDR, CDR2 SFDVKD. CDR3 size: 15 residues. The CDR3, as DNA: TGTGCCACCAGTGACTCCGGGACAGGAACTGCTGAAGCTTTCTTT. Protein sequence: CATSDSGTGTAEAFF.

The rearrangement links TRBV10-3 to TRBJ1-2; TRBD1 is a possible D gene (5 bases). The CDR3 spans 13 residues. V was pared by 3 bases and J by 2 bases, with 7 bases between. Germline CDR1 and CDR2: ENHRY and SYGVKD. The CDR3 spells CAISDDRNYGYTF. The CDR3 bases are TGTGCCATCAGTGATGACAGAAACTATGGCTACACCTTC.

The gene calls are TRBV11-2 and TRBJ2-3; D remains unclear. There are 15 residues in the CDR3. Trimming shortened V by 4 bases and J by 2 bases, and 13 bases separated the two germline ends. CDR1 SGHAT and CDR2 FQNNGV come from the germline V gene. CDR3: CASSSDTYPTDTQYF. The CDR3 DNA reads TGTGCCAGCAGCTCAGACACCTATCCCACAGATACGCAGTATTTT.

This clone was found many times. The V and J genes are TRBV6-5 and TRBJ1-5; TRBD1 is a possible D gene (6 bases). This CDR3 spans 15 amino acids. Trimming cost V 2 bases and J 1 base, with 9 bases left between them. The germline CDR1 and CDR2 sequences are MNHEY and SVGAGI. Written as DNA, the CDR3 is TGTGCCAGCAGTTACAACAGGGCGAGCAATCAGCCCCAGCATTTT. Amino acids: CASSYNRASNQPQHF.

The chain carries TRBV19 and TRBJ1-2, with D perhaps TRBD1 (6 bases). The CDR3 is 16 amino acids. Trimming left V 0 bases short and J 8 bases short, with 19 bases between. In germline, CDR1 is LNHDA, CDR2 SQIVND (reference sequence). CDR3 in amino acids: CASSIDPPLQGEGYTF. CDR3 DNA: TGTGCCAGTAGTATAGATCCCCCTCTACAGGGAGAAGGCTACACCTTC.